The 28 T cell receptor beta chains in this list originate from one sample, sequenced in a study of tissue T cells after allogeneic stem cell transplantation. TCRdb's table, derived via immunoSEQ multiplex PCR, lists solely in-frame clones and lacks some. The sample yields roughly 6,000 clones, 63% seen once. Sequencing used duodenum tissue, obtained at autopsy. The source of these receptors is a woman aged 18-50 years with breast cancer.

Concerning this clone: This specimen includes other DNA sequences encoding the same CDR3. This chain links TRBV5-4 with TRBJ1-2; D not resolved. Trimming pared 1 base from V and 2 bases from J, leaving 6 bases between. The CDR3 is 13 amino acids. The germline CDR1 and CDR2 sequences are SGHNT and YYREEE (reference sequence). CDR3: CASSLKPNYGYTF. The CDR3 DNA follows: TGTGCCAGCAGCTTGAAACCGAACTATGGCTACACCTTC.

The gene calls are TRBV19 and TRBJ1-1; D gene unclear. The CDR3 contains 14 residues. Trimming removed 5 bases from V and 1 base from J, with 11 bases in between. Germline V gene data show CDR1 as LNHDA and CDR2 as SQIVND (reference sequence). CDR3 residues: CASSEHGRNTEAFF. The CDR3 bases are TGTGCCAGTAGTGAACACGGGAGGAACACTGAAGCTTTCTTT.

The chain joins TRBV11-2 to TRBJ1-2, with a weak D call TRBD1 (6 bases). V lost 5 bases and J lost 0, with 16 bases in between. This CDR3 is built from 16 residues. Germline lookup yields CDR1 SGHAT and CDR2 FQNNGV. DNA of the CDR3: TGTGCCAGCAGCCCAGGATCAGGGGTCCCTAACTATGGCTACACCTTC. As protein: CASSPGSGVPNYGYTF. The full variable domain, rest sourced from reference TRBV11-2 and TRBJ1-2, is EAGVAQSPRYKIIEKRQSVAFWCNPISGHATLYWYQQILGQGPKLLIQFQNNGVVDDSQLPKDRFSAERLKGVDSTLKIQPAKLEDSAVYLCASSPGSGVPNYGYTFGSGTRLTVV.

This chain connects TRBV18 to TRBJ1-5; D is unclear. Trimming cost V 5 bases and J 0 bases, with 11 bases left between them. From germline, CDR1 is KGHSH and CDR2 LQKENI. CDR3 length: 15 residues. The CDR3 nucleotides read TGTGCCAGCTCATCCCAGGAACCTAGCAATCAGCCCCAGCATTTT. Protein sequence: CASSSQEPSNQPQHF.

This clone was observed a handful of times. The chain employs TRBV6-5 and TRBJ2-1; D is possibly TRBD1 (6 bases). V dropped 6 bases and J dropped 8 bases, with 17 bases sitting between them. Germline V gene lookup returns CDR1 MNHEY and CDR2 SVGAGI. The CDR3 is 14 amino acids. For the CDR3, the DNA is TGTGCCAGCAGGAGATCAGGGGACGGGTATGAGCAGTTCTTC. Its protein product is CASRRSGDGYEQFF.

The chain uses TRBV30 and TRBJ1-1; TRBD1 matches 9 bases. This CDR3 has 17 residues. The V and J ends lost 3 bases and 2 bases, in that order; junction bases with no gene match: 13. The germline V gene has CDR1 GTSNPN and CDR2 SVGIG (reference sequence). CDR3 amino acids: CAWRRGGTGIFNTEAFF. The CDR3 coding sequence is TGTGCCTGGAGACGAGGGGGGACAGGGATTTTTAACACTGAAGCTTTCTTT.

This clone counts as medium-sized. The J gene is TRBJ2-5, the V gene TRBV6-2 or TRBV6-3, with 8 nucleotides matching TRBD2. CDR3 length: 16 residues. Looked up from germline, CDR1 is MNHEY and CDR2 is SVGEGT. The junction had 12 bases not matched to a gene; V was cut back by 2 bases and J by 7 bases. The CDR3 loop is CASSYGGGRTGRTQYF. CDR3 coding DNA: TGTGCCAGCAGTTACGGCGGGGGGCGTACCGGTCGGACCCAGTACTTC.

V and J are TRBV20-1 and TRBJ1-2, with unresolved D. Germline CDR1 DFQATT, CDR2 SNEGSKA (reference sequence). The CDR3 runs to 8 residues. DNA for the CDR3: TGCATCCCATATGGCTACACCTTC. Translating gives CIPYGYTF.

The chain couples TRBV4-3 to TRBJ2-2; perhaps TRBD2 as D (5 bases). Germline-derived CDR1 and CDR2 are LGHNA and YSLEER. This CDR3 region has 18 residues. Trimming removed 0 bases from V and 0 bases from J, with 14 bases in between. The CDR3 DNA reads TGCGCCAGCAGCCAAGATCGGGGTGGGTCCTCGAACACCGGGGAGCTGTTTTTT. It translates to CASSQDRGGSSNTGELFF.

The chain carries TRBV5-1 and TRBJ2-6; D is undetermined. Deletions cut 3 bases from V and 0 bases from J, with 16 bases between. CDR1 is SGHRS, CDR2 YFSETQ, per germline. This CDR3 comprises 18 residues. CDR3 loop: CASSSFETASSGANVLTF. The DNA for the CDR3 is TGCGCCAGCAGCTCTTTCGAGACGGCTAGCTCTGGGGCCAACGTCCTGACTTTC.

The rearrangement links TRBV11-3 to TRBJ2-5; D possibly corresponds to TRBD2 (7 bases). V lost 6 bases, J lost 5 bases, and 16 bases lay in between. This CDR3 has 14 residues. Germline-derived CDR1 and CDR2 are SGHNT and YENEEA. The CDR3 is CASSSTGGQETQYF. In DNA, the CDR3 is TGTGCCAGCAGTTCTACGGGGGGCCAGGAGACCCAGTACTTC.

This chain links TRBV7-9 with TRBJ2-7; TRBD1 matches at 7 bases. The germline V gene encodes CDR1 SEHNR and CDR2 FQNEAQ (reference sequence). The CDR3 runs to 14 residues. V shed 2 bases, J shed 6 bases, and the junction held 7 bases outside the gene matches. CDR3 bases: TGTGCCAGCAGCTTAAGACAGGGACGAGGCGAGCAGTACTTC. Translating gives CASSLRQGRGEQYF.

The rearrangement uses TRBV5-1 and TRBJ2-5, with TRBD2 identical over 8 bases. The junction had 5 bases not matched to a gene; V was cut back by 2 bases and J by 2 bases. Germline-derived CDR1 and CDR2 are SGHRS and YFSETQ. The CDR3 sequence is 15 residues long. As DNA, the CDR3 is TGCGCCAGCAGCTTCTTAACTAGCGGTCAAGAGACCCAGTACTTC. It encodes CASSFLTSGQETQYF.

This clone was observed a handful of times. This chain connects TRBV7-2 to TRBJ2-1; D perhaps matches TRBD2 (7 bases). With 0 bases removed from V and 9 bases from J, the gap between germline ends came to 15 bases. This CDR3 has 15 residues. Germline CDR1 SGHTA, CDR2 FQGNSA. CDR3 region: CASSLAGGQVSEQFF. The CDR3 bases are TGTGCCAGCAGCTTAGCGGGGGGGCAGGTGAGTGAGCAGTTCTTC.

This CDR3 is CASSKQGENGYTF. CDR3 bases: TGTGCCAGCAGTAAACAGGGTGAGAACGGCTACACCTTC. V usage is TRBV27 and J usage is TRBJ1-2, with D possibly being TRBD1 (6 bases). CDR1 is MNHEY, CDR2 SMNVEV, per germline (reference sequence). Trimming took off 5 bases at V and 8 bases at J, with 15 bases between the two ends. The CDR3 is made up of 13 amino acids.

This clone was counted between two and nine times. This chain uses TRBV5-8 with TRBJ2-3, with D uncertain. The CDR3 loop spans 15 amino acids. Trimming took off 4 bases at V and 0 bases at J, with 12 bases between the two ends. CDR1 is SGHTS, CDR2 YDEGEE, per germline. As DNA, the CDR3 is TGTGCCAGCAGCAAACAGCTTTCTAGCACAGATACGCAGTATTTT. Residues: CASSKQLSSTDTQYF.

This clone showed up just a few times. The J gene is TRBJ2-1, the V gene TRBV9; D possibly corresponds to TRBD1 (6 bases). CDR1 and CDR2 from the germline V gene are SGDLS and YYNGEE. V was shortened by 1 base and J by 4 bases, with 18 bases between the two germline ends. The CDR3 consists of 17 residues. CDR3 coding DNA: TGTGCCAGCAGCGTAAACAGGGAAACCTTACGGTACAATGAGCAGTTCTTC. Protein product: CASSVNRETLRYNEQFF. Supplemented by reference TRBV9 and TRBJ2-1, the full variable domain reads DSGVTQTPKHLITATGQRVTLRCSPRSGDLSVYWYQQSLDQGLQFLIQYYNGEERAKGNILERFSAQQFPDLHSELNLSSLELGDSALYFCASSVNRETLRYNEQFFGPGTRLTVL.

This chain joins TRBV4-2 and TRBJ2-3, with 7 nucleotides matching TRBD2. J gave up 6 bases and V 1 base, and 10 bases lay outside the gene matches. The V gene's germline CDR1 is LGHNA and CDR2 YNFKEQ. The CDR3 spans 16 residues. The CDR3 sequence: CASSQVTAGSGDTQYF. The CDR3 bases are TGTGCCAGCAGCCAAGTTACAGCGGGGAGTGGGGATACGCAGTATTTT.

The chain joins TRBV28 to TRBJ2-2; 9 nucleotides line up with TRBD1. The germline CDR1 and CDR2 sequences are MDHEN and SYDVKM. The J segment lost 1 base and the V segment lost 4 bases, leaving 4 bases of the junction unmatched. The CDR3 is 16 amino acids. The CDR3 region has the DNA TGTGCCAGCAGTTCCCGACAGGGGGGGAACACCGGGGAGCTGTTTTTT. Residues: CASSSRQGGNTGELFF. The full variable domain, in which reference TRBV28 and TRBJ2-2 provide the parts outside the CDR3, is DVKVTQSSRYLVKRTGEKVFLECVQDMDHENMFWYRQDPGLGLRLIYFSYDVKMKEKGDIPEGYSVSREKKERFSLILESASTNQTSMYLCASSSRQGGNTGELFFGEGSRLTVL.

The chain joins TRBV5-5 to TRBJ2-7, with D hard to call. CDR1 is SGHKS and CDR2 is YYEKEE in the germline V gene (reference sequence). This CDR3 has 16 amino acids. V shed 3 bases and J shed 0 bases, with 16 bases lying between them. This chain's CDR3 is CASSSTAPSSSYEQYF. CDR3 sequence (DNA): TGTGCCAGCAGCTCCACCGCTCCGAGCAGCTCCTACGAGCAGTACTTC.

The chain uses TRBV25-1 and TRBJ2-1; D might be TRBD2 (5 bases). V gave up 2 bases and J gave up 10 bases, with 27 bases separating them. The CDR3 is made up of 18 amino acids. The germline CDR1 and CDR2 sequences are MGHDK and SYGVNS. The CDR3 nucleotides are TGTGCCAGCAGTGAACCTATTAGTCTGTCTATCGGGGAGTCGGAGCAGTTCTTC. Protein: CASSEPISLSIGESEQFF.

In its sample, this clone was seen a few times. The genes are TRBV5-1 and TRBJ1-2; 8 bases fit TRBD1. The V gene's germline CDR1 is SGHRS and CDR2 YFSETQ. V trimming: 4 bases; J trimming: 0 bases; junction bases outside the gene matches: 8. The CDR3 has 16 amino acids. The CDR3 reads CASSGGQAGSNYGYTF. DNA for the CDR3: TGCGCCAGCAGCGGGGGACAGGCCGGTTCTAACTATGGCTACACCTTC. Supplemented by reference TRBV5-1 and TRBJ1-2, the full variable domain reads KAGVTQTPRYLIKTRGQQVTLSCSPISGHRSVSWYQQTPGQGLQFLFEYFSETQRNKGNFPGRFSGRQFSNSRSEMNVSTLELGDSALYLCASSGGQAGSNYGYTFGSGTRLTVV.

This sequence joins TRBV5-1 and TRBJ1-1; 10 nucleotides line up with TRBD1. The V gene end was trimmed by 3 bases and the J gene end by 6 bases; junction bases not matched to a gene: 11. CDR3 length: 16 residues. Germline lookup yields CDR1 SGHRS and CDR2 YFSETQ. CDR3 DNA: TGCGCCAGCAGCTGGCTCTTGTTAGGACAGGGGGCTGAAGCTTTCTTT. Encoded protein: CASSWLLLGQGAEAFF.

CDR3 coding DNA: TGTGCCAGCAGCAAACACCAGACAACTTACGAGCAGTACTTC. Translation: CASSKHQTTYEQYF. This rearrangement joins TRBV7-9 to TRBJ2-7; D is unclear. The germline gives CDR1 SEHNR, CDR2 FQNEAQ (reference sequence). The CDR3 consists of 14 residues. Trimming took off 5 bases at V and 4 bases at J, with 15 bases between the two ends.

CDR3 in DNA: TGTGCCAGCCTGGGGACTGAGGGCCGTTACGAGCAGTACTTC. Protein product: CASLGTEGRYEQYF. The chain has TRBV13 and TRBJ2-7; possible D gene TRBD2, 6 bases. Germline CDR1 and CDR2: PRHDT and FYEKMQ (reference sequence). The length of the CDR3 is 14 residues. The V end lost 8 bases, the J end lost 4 bases, and 18 bases lay between the germline ends.

The genes are TRBV5-8 and TRBJ1-6, with TRBD1 matching 8 bases. The CDR3 has 15 residues. CDR1 and CDR2 (germline): SGHTS, YDEGEE. Losses at the gene ends were 3 bases for V and 6 bases for J; bases not matched to a gene: 5. The CDR3, as DNA: TGTGCCAGCAGCTCAGGTGACAGGGGTAATTCACCCCTCCACTTT. This translates into CASSSGDRGNSPLHF. Looking up the rest from reference TRBV5-8 and TRBJ1-6 gives the full variable domain: EAGVTQSPTHLIKTRGQQATLRCSPISGHTSVYWYQQALGLGLQFLLWYDEGEERNRGNFPPRFSGRQFPNYSSELNVNALELEDSALYLCASSSGDRGNSPLHFGNGTRLTVT.

The genes are TRBV4-3 and TRBJ1-1; the D is unclear. This CDR3 contains 13 residues. Germline CDR1 is LGHNA and CDR2 is YSLEER. V was clipped by 1 base and J by 0 bases, with 3 bases between them. For the CDR3, the DNA is TGCGCCAGCAGCCAAGCGATGAACACTGAAGCTTTCTTT. This gives the protein CASSQAMNTEAFF.

The rearrangement joins TRBV6-1 to TRBJ1-4, with a possible D match to TRBD1 (5 bases). V was shortened by 2 bases and J by 8 bases, with 9 bases between the two germline ends. The CDR3 has 13 amino acids. Per germline, CDR1 MNHNS and CDR2 SASEGT. The CDR3 loop reads CASSEIRGEKLFF. The CDR3 DNA reads as TGTGCCAGCAGTGAAATCCGGGGCGAAAAACTGTTTTTT.